This T cell receptor beta chain was captured by sequencing in a study of T-cell reconstitution after alpha-beta-depleted transplantation in children. A word on this clonotype: Antigen unknown.

The J segment lost 5 bases and the V segment lost 5 bases, leaving 10 bases of the junction unmatched. The germline V gene encodes CDR1 SGHTA and CDR2 FQGTGA. The CDR3 contains 15 residues. TCRbeta library construction was performed incorporating unique molecular identifiers. TCRdb re-called the PCR reads through MiXCR, storing one row per CDR3 protein. The repertoire holds 350,000 to 500,000 distinct CDR3 sequences, with over 40% as singletons. Study-wide results and limits: By about two months after transplant, alpha-beta T cells reportedly arose from several hundred graft clones that had expanded. When one year had passed after transplant, most T-cell counts and diversity came from newly produced T cells. Recipient T cells and thymic progenitors that survived gave rise to the high TCRbeta diversity observed at day 60 in some patients.

The chain links TRBV7-3 to TRBJ2-3; 7 positions agree with TRBD2. The material was PBMCs, obtained before TCRalphabeta/CD19-depleted stem cell transplant. This receptor was identified in a girl aged 2 to 10 with aplastic anemia, due to receive a stem cell transplant. CDR3 loop: CASSPIGGGEDTQYF. The CDR3 DNA follows: TGTGCCAGCAGCCCCATTGGGGGAGGGGAAGATACGCAGTATTTT.